This T cell receptor (beta chain) emerged from a study of blood T cells in healthy people across ages. Germline loops: CDR1 KGHDR, CDR2 SFDVKD. The CDR3 is 15 residues long. With 3 bases removed from V and 0 bases from J, the gap between germline ends came to 8 bases. The use of a sample-barcoded 5' primer and a J-beta primer mix characterized a second PCR of roughly 7 to 12 cycles. TCRdb re-analysed the 5' RACE reads in MiXCR, keeping a single row per CDR3 protein. The top ten hold 3% to 4% of the sample, which has 750,000 to 850,000 distinct CDR3 sequences, 25% seen once. Extraction of total RNA produced a minimum of 5.5 micrograms from each sample. These data were also reused for a study on T cells of mothers and their children.

Input material: blood. The J gene is TRBJ2-1, the V gene TRBV24-1; D is possibly TRBD2 (5 bases). The sequence was obtained from a boy younger than 18 in good health. The CDR3 reads CATSDPGDSYNEQFF. The CDR3 DNA reads as TGTGCCACCAGTGATCCCGGGGACTCCTACAATGAGCAGTTCTTC.